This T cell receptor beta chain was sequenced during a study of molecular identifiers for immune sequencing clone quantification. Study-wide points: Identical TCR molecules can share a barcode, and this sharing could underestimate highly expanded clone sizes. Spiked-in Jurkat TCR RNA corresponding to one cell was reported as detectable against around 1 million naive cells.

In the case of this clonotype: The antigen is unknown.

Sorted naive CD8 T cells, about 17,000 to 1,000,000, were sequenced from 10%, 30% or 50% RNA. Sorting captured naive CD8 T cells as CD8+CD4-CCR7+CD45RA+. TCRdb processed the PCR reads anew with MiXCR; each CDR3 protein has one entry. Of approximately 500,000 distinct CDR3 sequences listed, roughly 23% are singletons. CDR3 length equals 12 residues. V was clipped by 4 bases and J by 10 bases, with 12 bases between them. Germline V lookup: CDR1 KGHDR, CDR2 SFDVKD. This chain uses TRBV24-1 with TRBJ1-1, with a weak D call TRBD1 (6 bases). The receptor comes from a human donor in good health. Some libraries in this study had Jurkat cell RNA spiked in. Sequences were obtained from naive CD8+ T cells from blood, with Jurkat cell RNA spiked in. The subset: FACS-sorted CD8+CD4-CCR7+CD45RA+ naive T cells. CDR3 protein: CATSERGQRAFF. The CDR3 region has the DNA TGTGCCACCAGTGAACGTGGACAGAGAGCTTTCTTT.